This T cell receptor beta chain was sequenced for a study of OX40 agonist ivuxolimab in advanced cancers. On this clone: Different DNA sequences within this sample yield the same CDR3.

Assay: immunoSEQ multiplex PCR; the TCRdb copy retains only in-frame clones and omits some. Of some 80,000 clones listed, roughly 85% were seen once; the top ten hold 2% to 2.5%. The germline V gene has CDR1 SGDLS and CDR2 YYNGEE. CDR3 length: 18 residues. Trimming took 0 bases from V and 0 from J; bases not matched to a gene: 5. This sample comprised CD4+ or CD8+ T cells sorted from blood, obtained in a trial of the OX40 agonist ivuxolimab. This TCR came from an adult with an advanced solid tumor such as melanoma, head and neck, liver or kidney cancer. J is TRBJ2-6 and V is TRBV9; 8 bases line up with TRBD1. CDR3 bases: TGTGCCAGCAGCGTAGGACAGGGGCAACTCTCTGGGGCCAACGTCCTGACTTTC. It yields the protein CASSVGQGQLSGANVLTF.